The 5 T cell receptor beta chains below come from one sample, sequenced in a study of post-analysis software for immune sequencing data. Study conclusions and caveats: The five TRBV segments detected at higher frequency in patients than in controls included TRBV5-6, TRBV5-1 and TRBV20-1.

Unique molecular identifiers had been added to the TCR beta cDNA libraries. Each CDR3 protein is one row after TCRdb ran MiXCR on the PCR reads. The table has approximately 440,000 distinct CDR3 sequences, around 40% seen once. These receptors lack a known antigen. Sequencing used blood. The receptors come from a girl aged 5-17 years with multiple sclerosis.

V usage is TRBV7-9 and J usage is TRBJ2-3; 10 nucleotides align to TRBD2. CDR3 size: 15 residues. V trimming: 7 bases; J trimming: 4 bases; junction bases outside the gene matches: 8. CDR1 SEHNR and CDR2 FQNEAQ come from the germline V gene (reference sequence). The DNA for the CDR3 is TGTGCCAGCACCCCAGGACTAGCGGTCGCAGATACGCAGTATTTT. Translated, it gives CASTPGLAVADTQYF.

V usage is TRBV20-1 and J usage is TRBJ2-1; D call uncertain. Trimming took off 3 bases at V and 2 bases at J, with 8 bases between the two ends. Germline CDR1 is DFQATT and CDR2 is SNEGSKA (reference sequence). This CDR3 has 13 amino acids. The CDR3 DNA reads as TGCAGTGCTAGCGACAATACCTACAATGAGCAGTTCTTC. Its translation is CSASDNTYNEQFF.

The chain has TRBV7-2 and TRBJ2-7, with 9 bases lining up with TRBD2. Germline V lookup: CDR1 SGHTA, CDR2 FQGNSA. The V gene end was trimmed by 6 bases and the J gene end by 1 base; junction bases not matched to a gene: 10. The CDR3 length is 16 residues. CDR3: CASRKGLAGISYEQYF. The CDR3 DNA is TGTGCCAGCAGAAAGGGGCTAGCGGGGATATCCTACGAGCAGTACTTC.

This chain connects TRBV6-1 to TRBJ2-5, with a tentative D call TRBD1 (6 bases). Trimming removed 6 bases at V and 3 bases at J, with 14 bases between. From germline, CDR1 is MNHNS and CDR2 SASEGT. The CDR3 contains 14 residues. The CDR3 DNA follows: TGTGCCAGCAGGACTGGGGGCCTGGAAGAGACCCAGTACTTC. It encodes CASRTGGLEETQYF.

This rearrangement joins TRBV5-1 to TRBJ2-1; D is undetermined. Germline V gene sequence: CDR1 SGHRS, CDR2 YFSETQ. Trimming took off 0 bases at V and 9 bases at J, with 13 bases between the two ends. CDR3 length: 14 residues. The CDR3 DNA is TGCGCCAGCAGCTTGGCCACTCAGGTGGCTGAGCAGTTCTTC. It codes for CASSLATQVAEQFF.